This T cell receptor (beta chain) was sequenced during a study of T cell responses to AZD1222 COVID-19 vaccine. Whole-study context: The study pooled second doses at about 4 or about 12 weeks. Broader study findings: Increases in Spike-specific TCR breadth and depth were seen after two AZD1222 doses. Researchers took repertoire samples only after the peak T cell response had come. Clonal diversity was possibly underestimated, and the donors were mostly white British, with more females.

Measured with immunoSEQ multiplex PCR; TCRdb has only the in-frame clones, and not every one. The sample lists about 110,000 clones; just under 95% were seen once. Germline values: CDR1 MNHEY, CDR2 SVGAGI. V gave up 6 bases and J gave up 3 bases, with 14 bases separating them. This CDR3 has 14 residues. Worth noting for this clone: Its target is not known.

Sequenced here: peripheral blood, sampled on day 0 of AZD1222 vaccination. The TCR sequence derives from an adult in good health. The chain carries TRBV6-5 and TRBJ1-1, with TRBD1 as a possible D gene (6 bases). CDR3 region: CASSPGEGDTEAFF. The CDR3 bases are TGTGCCAGCAGCCCCGGGGAGGGGGACACTGAAGCTTTCTTT.